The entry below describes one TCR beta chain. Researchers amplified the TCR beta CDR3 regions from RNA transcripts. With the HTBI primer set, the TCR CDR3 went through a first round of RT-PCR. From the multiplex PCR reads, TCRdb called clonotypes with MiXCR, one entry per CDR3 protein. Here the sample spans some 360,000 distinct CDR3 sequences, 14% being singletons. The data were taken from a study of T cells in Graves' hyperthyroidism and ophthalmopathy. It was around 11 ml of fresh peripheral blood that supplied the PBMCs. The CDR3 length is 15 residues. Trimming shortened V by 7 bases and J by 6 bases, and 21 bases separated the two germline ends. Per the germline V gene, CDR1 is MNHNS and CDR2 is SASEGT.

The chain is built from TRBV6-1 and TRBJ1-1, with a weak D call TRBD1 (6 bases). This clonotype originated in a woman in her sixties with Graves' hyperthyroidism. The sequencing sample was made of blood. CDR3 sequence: CASNTGLLRTAEAFF. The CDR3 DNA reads TGTGCCAGCAACACAGGGCTCCTACGTACCGCTGAAGCTTTCTTT.